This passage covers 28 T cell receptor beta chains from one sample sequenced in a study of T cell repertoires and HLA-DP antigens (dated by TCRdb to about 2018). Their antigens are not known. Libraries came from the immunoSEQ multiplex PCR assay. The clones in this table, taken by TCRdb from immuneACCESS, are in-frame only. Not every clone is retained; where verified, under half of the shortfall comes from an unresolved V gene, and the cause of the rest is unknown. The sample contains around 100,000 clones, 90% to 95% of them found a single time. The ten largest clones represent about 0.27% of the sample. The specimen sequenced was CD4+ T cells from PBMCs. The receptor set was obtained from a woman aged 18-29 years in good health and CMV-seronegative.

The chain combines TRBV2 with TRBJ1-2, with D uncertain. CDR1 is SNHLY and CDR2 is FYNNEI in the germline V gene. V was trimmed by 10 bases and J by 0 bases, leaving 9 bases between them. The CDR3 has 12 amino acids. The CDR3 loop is CANRQANYGYTF. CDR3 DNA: TGTGCCAACCGACAAGCTAACTATGGCTACACCTTC. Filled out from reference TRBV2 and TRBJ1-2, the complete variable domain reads EPEVTQTPSHQVTQMGQEVILRCVPISNHLYFYWYRQILGQKVEFLVSFYNNEISEKSEIFDDQFSVERPDGSNFTLKIRSTKLEDSAMYFCANRQANYGYTFGSGTRLTVV.

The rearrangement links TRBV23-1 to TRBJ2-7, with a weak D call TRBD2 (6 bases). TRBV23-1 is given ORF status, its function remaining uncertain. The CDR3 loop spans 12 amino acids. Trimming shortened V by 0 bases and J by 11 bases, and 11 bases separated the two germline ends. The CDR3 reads CASSQSPGGEYV. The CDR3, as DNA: TGCGCCAGCAGTCAATCTCCGGGCGGGGAGTACGTC.

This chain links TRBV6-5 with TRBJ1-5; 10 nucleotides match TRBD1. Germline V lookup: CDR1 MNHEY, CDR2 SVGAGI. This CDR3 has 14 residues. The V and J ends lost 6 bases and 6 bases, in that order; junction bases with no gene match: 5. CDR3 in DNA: TGTGCCAGCAGGACAGGGGGCGCCGGTCAGCCCCAGCATTTT. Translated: CASRTGGAGQPQHF.

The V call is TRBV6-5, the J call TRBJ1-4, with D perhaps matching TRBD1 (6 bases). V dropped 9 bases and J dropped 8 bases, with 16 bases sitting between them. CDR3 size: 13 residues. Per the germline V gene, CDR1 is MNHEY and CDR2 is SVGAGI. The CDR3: CASWGTRGEKLFF. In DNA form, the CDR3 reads TGTGCCAGTTGGGGGACACGGGGGGAAAAACTGTTTTTT.

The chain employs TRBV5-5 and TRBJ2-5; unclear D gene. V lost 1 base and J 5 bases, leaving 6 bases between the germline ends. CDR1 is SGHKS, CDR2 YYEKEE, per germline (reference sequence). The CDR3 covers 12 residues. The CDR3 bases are TGTGCCAGCAGCTTGACCCCCGAGACCCAGTACTTC. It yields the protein CASSLTPETQYF.

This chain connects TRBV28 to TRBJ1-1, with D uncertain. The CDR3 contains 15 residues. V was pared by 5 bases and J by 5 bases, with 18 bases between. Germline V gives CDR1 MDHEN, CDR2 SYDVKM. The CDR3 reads CASSLLGSLGTEAFF. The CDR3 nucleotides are TGTGCCAGCAGTCTACTCGGGAGCTTGGGGACTGAAGCTTTCTTT. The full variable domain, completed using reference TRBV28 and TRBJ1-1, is DVKVTQSSRYLVKRTGEKVFLECVQDMDHENMFWYRQDPGLGLRLIYFSYDVKMKEKGDIPEGYSVSREKKERFSLILESASTNQTSMYLCASSLLGSLGTEAFFGQGTRLTVV.

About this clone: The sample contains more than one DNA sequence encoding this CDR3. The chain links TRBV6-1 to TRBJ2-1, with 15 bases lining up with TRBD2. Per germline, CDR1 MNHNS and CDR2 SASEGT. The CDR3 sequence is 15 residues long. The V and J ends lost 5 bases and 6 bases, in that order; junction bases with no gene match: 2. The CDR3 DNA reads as TGTGCCAGCAGTTTGGGACTAGCGGGAGGCAATGAGCAGTTCTTC. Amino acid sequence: CASSLGLAGGNEQFF.

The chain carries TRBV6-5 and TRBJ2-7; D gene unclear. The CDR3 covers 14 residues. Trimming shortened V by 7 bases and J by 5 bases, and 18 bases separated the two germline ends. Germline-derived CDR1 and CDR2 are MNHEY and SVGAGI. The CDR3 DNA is TGTGCCAGCAAGCCTGGCCGTCTCACGAACGAGCAGTACTTC. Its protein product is CASKPGRLTNEQYF.

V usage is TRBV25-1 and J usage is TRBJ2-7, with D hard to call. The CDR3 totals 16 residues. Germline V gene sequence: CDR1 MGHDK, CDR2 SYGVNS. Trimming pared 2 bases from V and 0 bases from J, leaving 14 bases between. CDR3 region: CASSEDHRICSYEQYV. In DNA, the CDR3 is TGTGCCAGCAGTGAAGACCACCGCATCTGCTCCTACGAGCAGTACGTC.

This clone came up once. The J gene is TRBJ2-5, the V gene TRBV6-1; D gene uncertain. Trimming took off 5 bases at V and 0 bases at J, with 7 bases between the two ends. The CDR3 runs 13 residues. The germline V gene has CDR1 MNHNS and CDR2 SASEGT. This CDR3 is CASSREDQETQYF. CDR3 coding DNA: TGTGCCAGCAGTAGGGAAGACCAAGAGACCCAGTACTTC.

CDR3 region: CASSQYLRQEDSEKLFF. In DNA, the CDR3 is TGTGCCAGCAGTCAGTACCTTCGACAGGAGGACTCCGAAAAACTGTTTTTT. This chain uses TRBV27 with TRBJ1-4, with D perhaps TRBD1 (6 bases). There are 17 residues in the CDR3. Germline values: CDR1 MNHEY, CDR2 SMNVEV (reference sequence). Deletions cut 5 bases from V and 8 bases from J, with 24 bases between.

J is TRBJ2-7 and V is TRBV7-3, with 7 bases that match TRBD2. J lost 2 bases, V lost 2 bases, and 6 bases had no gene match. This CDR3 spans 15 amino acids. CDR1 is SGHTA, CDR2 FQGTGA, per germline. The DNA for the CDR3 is TGTGCCAGCAGCTTATATGCTAGCGGACCCTACGAGCAGTACTTC. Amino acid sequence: CASSLYASGPYEQYF.

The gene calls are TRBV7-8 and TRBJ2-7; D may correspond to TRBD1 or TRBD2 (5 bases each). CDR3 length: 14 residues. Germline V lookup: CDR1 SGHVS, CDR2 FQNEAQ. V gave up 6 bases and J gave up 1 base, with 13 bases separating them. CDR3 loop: CASSRGGGSYEQYV. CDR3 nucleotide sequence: TGTGCCAGCAGTCGCGGTGGGGGTTCCTACGAGCAGTACGTC.

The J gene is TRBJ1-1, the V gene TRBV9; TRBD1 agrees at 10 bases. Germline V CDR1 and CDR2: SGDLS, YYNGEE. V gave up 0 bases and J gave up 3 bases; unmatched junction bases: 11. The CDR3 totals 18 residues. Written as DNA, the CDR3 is TGTGCCAGCAGCGTAGGAATGAGACAGGGGGCCGGGGACACTGAAGCTTTCTTT. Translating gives CASSVGMRQGAGDTEAFF.

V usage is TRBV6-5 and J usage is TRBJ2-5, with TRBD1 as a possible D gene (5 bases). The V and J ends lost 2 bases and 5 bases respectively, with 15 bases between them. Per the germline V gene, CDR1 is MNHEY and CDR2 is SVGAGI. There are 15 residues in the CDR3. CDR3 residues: CASSYQGRTRETQYF. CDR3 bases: TGTGCCAGCAGTTACCAGGGCCGAACCAGGGAGACCCAGTACTTC.

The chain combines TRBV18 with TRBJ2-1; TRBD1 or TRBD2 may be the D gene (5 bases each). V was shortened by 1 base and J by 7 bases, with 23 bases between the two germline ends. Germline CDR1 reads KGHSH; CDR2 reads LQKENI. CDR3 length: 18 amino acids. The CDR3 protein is CASSPLRGGWGSENEQFF. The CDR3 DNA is TGTGCCAGCTCACCACTAAGGGGCGGATGGGGTAGCGAGAATGAGCAGTTCTTC.

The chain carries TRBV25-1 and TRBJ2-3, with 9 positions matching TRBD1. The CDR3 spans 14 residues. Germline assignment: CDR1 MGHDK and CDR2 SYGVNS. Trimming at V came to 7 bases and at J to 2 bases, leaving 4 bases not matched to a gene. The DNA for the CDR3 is TGTGCCAGCAAGGGGACAGGGTACACAGATACGCAGTATTTT. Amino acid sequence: CASKGTGYTDTQYF.

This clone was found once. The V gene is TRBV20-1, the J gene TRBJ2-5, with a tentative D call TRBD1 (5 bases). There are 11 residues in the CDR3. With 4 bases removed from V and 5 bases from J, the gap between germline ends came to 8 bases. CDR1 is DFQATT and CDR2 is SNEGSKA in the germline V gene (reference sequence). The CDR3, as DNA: TGCAGTGCTACTAGGGGTGAGACCCAGTACTTC. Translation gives CSATRGETQYF.

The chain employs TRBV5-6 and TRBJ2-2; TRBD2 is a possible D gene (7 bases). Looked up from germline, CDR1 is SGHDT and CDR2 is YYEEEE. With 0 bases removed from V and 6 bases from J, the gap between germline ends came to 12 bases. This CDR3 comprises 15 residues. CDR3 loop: CASSLDGGLAGELFF. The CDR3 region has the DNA TGTGCCAGCAGCTTGGACGGGGGGCTGGCCGGGGAGCTGTTTTTT.

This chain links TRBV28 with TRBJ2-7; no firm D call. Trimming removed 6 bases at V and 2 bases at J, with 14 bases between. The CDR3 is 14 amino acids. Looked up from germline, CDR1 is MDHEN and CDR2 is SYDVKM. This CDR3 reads CASSLSGSTYEQYF. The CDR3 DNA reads TGTGCCAGCAGCCTGTCGGGCTCGACCTACGAGCAGTACTTC.

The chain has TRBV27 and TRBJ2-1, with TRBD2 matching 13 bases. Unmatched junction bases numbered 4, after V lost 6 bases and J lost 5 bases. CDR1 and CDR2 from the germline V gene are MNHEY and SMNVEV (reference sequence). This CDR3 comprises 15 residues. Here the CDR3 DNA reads TGTGCCAGCAGACTAGCGGGAGGGCCGAACAATGAGCAGTTCTTC. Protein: CASRLAGGPNNEQFF.

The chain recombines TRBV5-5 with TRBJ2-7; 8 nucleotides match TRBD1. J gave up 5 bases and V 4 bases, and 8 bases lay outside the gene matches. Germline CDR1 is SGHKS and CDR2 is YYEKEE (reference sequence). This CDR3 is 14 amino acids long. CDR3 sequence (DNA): TGTGCCAGCAGCCTCCGGGACAGGCTCCACGAGCAGTACTTC. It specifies CASSLRDRLHEQYF.

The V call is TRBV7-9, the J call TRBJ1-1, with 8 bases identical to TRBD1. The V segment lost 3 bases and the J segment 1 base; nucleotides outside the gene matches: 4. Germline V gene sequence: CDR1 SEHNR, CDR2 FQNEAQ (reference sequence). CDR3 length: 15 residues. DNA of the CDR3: TGTGCCAGCAGCTTCGGACAGGGACAGAACACTGAAGCTTTCTTT. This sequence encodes CASSFGQGQNTEAFF.

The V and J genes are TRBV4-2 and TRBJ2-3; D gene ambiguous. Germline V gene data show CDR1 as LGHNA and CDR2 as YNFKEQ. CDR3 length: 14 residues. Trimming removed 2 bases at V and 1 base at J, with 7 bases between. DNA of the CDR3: TGTGCCAGCAGCCAAAATGTGGGCACAGATACGCAGTATTTT. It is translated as CASSQNVGTDTQYF.

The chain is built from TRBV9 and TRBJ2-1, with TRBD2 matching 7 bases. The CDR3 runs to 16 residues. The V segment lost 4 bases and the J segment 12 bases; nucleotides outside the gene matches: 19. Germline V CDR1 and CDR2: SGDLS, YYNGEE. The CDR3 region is CASSPLGTTTNPAQFF. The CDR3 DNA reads TGTGCCAGCAGCCCTCTCGGGACTACTACTAATCCTGCGCAGTTCTTC.

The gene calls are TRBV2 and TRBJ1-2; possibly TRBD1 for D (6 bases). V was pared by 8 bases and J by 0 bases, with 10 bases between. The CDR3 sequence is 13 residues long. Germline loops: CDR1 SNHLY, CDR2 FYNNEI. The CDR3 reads CASAGASNYGYTF. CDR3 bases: TGTGCCAGCGCGGGGGCTTCTAACTATGGCTACACCTTC.

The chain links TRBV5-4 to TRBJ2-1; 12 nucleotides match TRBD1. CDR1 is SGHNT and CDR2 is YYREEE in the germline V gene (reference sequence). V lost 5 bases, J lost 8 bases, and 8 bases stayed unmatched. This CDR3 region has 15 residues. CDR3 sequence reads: CASSQGQGARDEQFF. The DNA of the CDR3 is TGTGCCAGCAGTCAGGGACAGGGGGCACGGGATGAGCAGTTCTTC.

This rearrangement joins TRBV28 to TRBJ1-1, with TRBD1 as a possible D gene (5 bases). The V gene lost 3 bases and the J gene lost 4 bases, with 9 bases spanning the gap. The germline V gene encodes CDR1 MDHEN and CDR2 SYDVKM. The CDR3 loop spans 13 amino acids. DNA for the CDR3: TGTGCCAGCAGTTTCGGGGCGGGCACTGAAGCTTTCTTT. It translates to CASSFGAGTEAFF.